A single sample is the source of the 12 T cell receptor beta chains below, sequenced in a study of T-cell memory formation after mild COVID-19. TCRdb fed the 5' RACE reads into MiXCR, producing one record per CDR3 protein. The table lists over 70,000 distinct CDR3 sequences, about 12% of them singletons. The material sequenced was PBMCs or a T cell subset sorted from them (not recorded which). These receptors came from an adult woman who had mild COVID-19 (a few samples of this study predate the infection). Cell type and time point are not known.

The V call is TRBV2, the J call TRBJ2-5, with 8 nucleotides matching TRBD1. In germline, CDR1 is SNHLY, CDR2 FYNNEI. The length of the CDR3 is 15 residues. V dropped 1 base and J dropped 2; count of bases not matched to a gene: 3. The CDR3 reads CASSEGQGLQETQYF. The CDR3 DNA is TGTGCCAGCAGTGAAGGACAGGGGCTTCAAGAGACCCAGTACTTC.

The chain uses TRBV24-1 and TRBJ2-1; perhaps TRBD2 as D (5 bases). CDR1 KGHDR and CDR2 SFDVKD come from the germline V gene. The CDR3 length is 15 residues. V lost 5 bases, J lost 3 bases, and 13 bases lay in between. The CDR3 sequence is CATSGTPEGYNEQFF. CDR3 in DNA: TGTGCCACCAGTGGGACTCCCGAGGGCTACAATGAGCAGTTCTTC.

This clonotype was recorded many times. The V and J genes are TRBV5-1 and TRBJ2-1; 9 nucleotides match TRBD1. CDR1 is SGHRS and CDR2 is YFSETQ in the germline V gene. This CDR3 has 15 amino acids. Losses at the gene ends were 1 base for V and 4 bases for J; bases not matched to a gene: 3. DNA for the CDR3: TGCGCCAGCAGCTTGACAGGGGGCGAATACAATGAGCAGTTCTTC. Its translation is CASSLTGGEYNEQFF.

This sequence joins TRBV15 and TRBJ1-1, with D perhaps matching TRBD1 (5 bases). The CDR3 length is 17 residues. V lost 1 base and J lost 0, with 15 bases in between. Germline V gene data show CDR1 as LNHNV and CDR2 as YYDKDF (reference sequence). The CDR3 protein is CATSRVDRLRVNTEAFF. The CDR3, as DNA: TGTGCCACCAGCAGAGTCGACAGACTTCGGGTGAACACTGAAGCTTTCTTT.

This clonotype turned up a few times. The gene calls are TRBV12-3 or TRBV12-4 and TRBJ1-2; 7 nucleotides line up with TRBD1. The CDR3 length is 14 residues. With V trimmed by 5 bases and J by 6 bases, 9 bases remained unmatched. As DNA, the CDR3 is TGTGCCAGCAGTCCCGCGGACAGGCTTAATGGCTACACCTTC. Translated, it gives CASSPADRLNGYTF.

This clonotype has more than one count but fewer than ten. The J gene is TRBJ1-1, the V gene TRBV7-9; D not resolved. Between the trimmed V and J ends, which lost 5 bases and 1 base, there was a span of 17 bases. This CDR3 has 16 amino acids. Germline CDR1 reads SEHNR; CDR2 reads FQNEAQ (reference sequence). DNA of the CDR3: TGTGCCAGCAGCGCCCCGACCCAGAGGTCGAACACTGAAGCTTTCTTT. Its translation is CASSAPTQRSNTEAFF.

J is TRBJ2-7 and V is TRBV14; 10 bases align to TRBD1. Germline trimming cut 5 bases from V and 4 bases from J; bases unmatched to any gene: 5. The CDR3 spans 14 residues. Germline V CDR1 and CDR2: SGHDN, FVKESK. CDR3 residues: CASSYGTGAYEQYF. The CDR3, as DNA: TGTGCCAGCAGCTACGGGACAGGGGCATACGAGCAGTACTTC.

DNA for the CDR3: TGCAGTGCTAGGGAGGGGGGACAGCCCCAGCATTTT. Translating it yields CSAREGGQPQHF. V usage is TRBV20-1 and J usage is TRBJ1-5; possibly TRBD1 for D (6 bases). Germline-derived CDR1 and CDR2 are DFQATT and SNEGSKA (reference sequence). Trimming stripped 3 bases from V and 7 bases from J, with 10 bases between. The CDR3 extends over 12 amino acids.

This clonotype was observed a single time. The chain recombines TRBV6-6 with TRBJ2-1; 8 positions agree with TRBD2. V lost 6 bases and J lost 5; bases outside the gene matches: 9. Germline CDR1 reads MNHNY; CDR2 reads SVGAGI (reference sequence). The CDR3 runs to 15 residues. The CDR3 DNA sequence: TGTGCCAGCAGGGATATCGGGAGGGGGGACAATGAGCAGTTCTTC. Its protein product is CASRDIGRGDNEQFF.

The rearrangement joins TRBV29-1 to TRBJ2-1, with 11 bases fitting TRBD2. The CDR3 sequence is 16 residues long. CDR1 SQVTM and CDR2 ANQGSEA come from the germline V gene. Germline trimming cut 6 bases from V and 4 bases from J; bases unmatched to any gene: 11. Here the CDR3 DNA reads TGCAGCGTGTGCGGAATGGGACTAGCGGAATACAATGAGCAGTTCTTC. Amino acid sequence: CSVCGMGLAEYNEQFF.

This clonotype appeared a few times. V usage is TRBV5-1 and J usage is TRBJ1-1; 7 bases agree with TRBD1. The length of the CDR3 is 13 residues. J was trimmed by 1 base and V by 7 bases; bases with no gene match: 4. The germline CDR1 and CDR2 sequences are SGHRS and YFSETQ. DNA for the CDR3: TGCGCCAGCGGAGACAGGGCGAACACTGAAGCTTTCTTT. Its protein product is CASGDRANTEAFF.

The CDR3: CAISDRGSNNEQFF. The CDR3 nucleotides read TGTGCCATCAGCGACAGGGGCTCAAACAATGAGCAGTTCTTC. The gene calls are TRBV10-3 and TRBJ2-1; 8 bases match TRBD1. Germline CDR1 and CDR2: ENHRY and SYGVKD. The CDR3 runs 14 residues. V gave up 6 bases and J gave up 5 bases; unmatched junction bases: 6.